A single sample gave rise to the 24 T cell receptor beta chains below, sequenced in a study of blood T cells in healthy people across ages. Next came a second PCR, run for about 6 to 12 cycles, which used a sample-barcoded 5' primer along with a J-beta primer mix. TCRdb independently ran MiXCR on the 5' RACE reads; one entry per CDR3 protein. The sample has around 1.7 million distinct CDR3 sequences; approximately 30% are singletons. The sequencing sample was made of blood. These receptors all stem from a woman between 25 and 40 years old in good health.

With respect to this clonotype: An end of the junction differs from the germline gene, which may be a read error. The CDR3 sequence: CATMKGGQGYSEQFF. The CDR3 DNA reads as TGTGCCACCATGAAGGGAGGACAGGGTTACAGTGAGCAGTTCTTC. The V and J genes are TRBV28 and TRBJ2-1, with 8 bases that match TRBD1. This CDR3 spans 15 amino acids. Germline V lookup: CDR1 MDHEN, CDR2 SYDVKM.

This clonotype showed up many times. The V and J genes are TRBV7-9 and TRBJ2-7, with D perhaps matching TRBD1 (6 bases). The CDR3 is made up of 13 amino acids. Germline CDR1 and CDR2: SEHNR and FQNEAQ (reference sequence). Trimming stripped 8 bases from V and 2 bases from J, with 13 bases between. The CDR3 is CASRPQGPYEQYF. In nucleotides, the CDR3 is TGTGCCAGCCGCCCACAGGGACCCTACGAGCAGTACTTC.

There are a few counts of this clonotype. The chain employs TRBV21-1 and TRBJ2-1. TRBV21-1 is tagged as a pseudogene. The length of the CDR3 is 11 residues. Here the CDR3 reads CATSPRGEQFF. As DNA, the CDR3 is TGTGCCACCTCTCCAAGAGGTGAGCAGTTCTTC.

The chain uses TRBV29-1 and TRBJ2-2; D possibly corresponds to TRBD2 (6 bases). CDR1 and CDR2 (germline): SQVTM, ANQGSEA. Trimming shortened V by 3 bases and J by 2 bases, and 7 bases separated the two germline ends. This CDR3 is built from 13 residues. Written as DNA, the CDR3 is TGCAGCGTTGAGCGGGAAAACACCGGGGAGCTGTTTTTT. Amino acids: CSVERENTGELFF.

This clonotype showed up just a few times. CDR3 sequence reads: CASRSDREAFF. In nucleotides, the CDR3 is TGTGCCAGCAGATCGGACAGGGAAGCTTTCTTT. This chain uses TRBV2 with TRBJ1-1; 7 bases are shared with TRBD1. CDR1 is SNHLY, CDR2 FYNNEI, per germline. V lost 6 bases, J lost 8 bases, and 3 bases stayed unmatched. The CDR3 has 11 residues.

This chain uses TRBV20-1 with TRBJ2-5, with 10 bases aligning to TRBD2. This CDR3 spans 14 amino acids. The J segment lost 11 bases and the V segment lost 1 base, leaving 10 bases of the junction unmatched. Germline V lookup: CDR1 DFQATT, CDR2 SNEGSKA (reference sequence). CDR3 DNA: TGCAGTGCTAGAGGGTCTAGCGGGAGCTCTGGGCAGTACTTC. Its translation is CSARGSSGSSGQYF.

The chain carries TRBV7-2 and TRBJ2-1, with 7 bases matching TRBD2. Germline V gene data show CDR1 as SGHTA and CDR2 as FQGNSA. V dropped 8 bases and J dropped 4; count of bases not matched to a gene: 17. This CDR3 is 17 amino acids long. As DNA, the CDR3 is TGTGCCAGCGAGGGGTTGGGCTCAGCGGGGCTTTACAATGAGCAGTTCTTC. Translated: CASEGLGSAGLYNEQFF.

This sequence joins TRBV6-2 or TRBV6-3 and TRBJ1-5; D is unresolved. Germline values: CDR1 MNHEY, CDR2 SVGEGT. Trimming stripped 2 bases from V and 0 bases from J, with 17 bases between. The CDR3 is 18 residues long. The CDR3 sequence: CASSYRAIRPNSNQPQHF. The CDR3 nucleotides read TGTGCCAGCAGTTACAGGGCCATTCGTCCTAATAGCAATCAGCCCCAGCATTTT.

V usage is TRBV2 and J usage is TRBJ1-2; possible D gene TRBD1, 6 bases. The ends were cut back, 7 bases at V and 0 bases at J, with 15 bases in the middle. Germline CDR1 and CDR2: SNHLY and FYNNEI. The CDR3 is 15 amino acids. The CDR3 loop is CASILDSSANYGYTF. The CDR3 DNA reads TGTGCCAGCATCCTGGACAGCAGCGCTAACTATGGCTACACCTTC.

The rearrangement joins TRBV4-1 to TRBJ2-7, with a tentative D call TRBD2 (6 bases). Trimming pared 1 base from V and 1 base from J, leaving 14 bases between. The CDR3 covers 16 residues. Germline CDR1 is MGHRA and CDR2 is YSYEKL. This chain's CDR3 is CASSQVSGVNSYEQYF. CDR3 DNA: TGCGCCAGCAGCCAAGTTTCGGGGGTTAATTCCTACGAGCAGTACTTC.

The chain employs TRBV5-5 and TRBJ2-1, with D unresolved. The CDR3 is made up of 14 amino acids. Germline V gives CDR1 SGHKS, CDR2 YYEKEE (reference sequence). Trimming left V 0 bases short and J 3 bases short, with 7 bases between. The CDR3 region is CASSLEDVYNEQFF. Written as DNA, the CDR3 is TGTGCCAGCAGCTTGGAGGACGTCTACAATGAGCAGTTCTTC. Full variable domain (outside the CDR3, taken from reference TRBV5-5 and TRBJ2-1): DAGVTQSPTHLIKTRGQQVTLRCSPISGHKSVSWYQQVLGQGPQFIFQYYEKEERGRGNFPDRFSARQFPNYSSELNVNALLLGDSALYLCASSLEDVYNEQFFGPGTRLTVL.

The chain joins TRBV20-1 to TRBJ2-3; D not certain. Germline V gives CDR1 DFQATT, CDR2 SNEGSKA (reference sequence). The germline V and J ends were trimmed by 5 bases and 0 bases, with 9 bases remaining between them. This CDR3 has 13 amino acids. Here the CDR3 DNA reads TGCAGTGCTGCGACGACGAGCACAGATACGCAGTATTTT. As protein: CSAATTSTDTQYF.

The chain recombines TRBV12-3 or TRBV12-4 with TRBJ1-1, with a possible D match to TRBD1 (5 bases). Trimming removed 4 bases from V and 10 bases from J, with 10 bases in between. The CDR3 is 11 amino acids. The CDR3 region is CASSSGGGAFF. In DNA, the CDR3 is TGTGCCAGCAGTTCGGGCGGGGGAGCTTTCTTT.

The CDR3 loop is CASSSTVPGGEKLFF. The CDR3 coding sequence is TGTGCCAGCAGCTCGACCGTTCCGGGAGGTGAAAAACTGTTTTTT. V and J are TRBV7-6 and TRBJ1-4, with D unresolved. The CDR3 is 15 amino acids. The germline V and J ends were trimmed by 4 bases and 7 bases, with 16 bases remaining between them. CDR1 is SGHVS and CDR2 is FNYEAQ in the germline V gene.

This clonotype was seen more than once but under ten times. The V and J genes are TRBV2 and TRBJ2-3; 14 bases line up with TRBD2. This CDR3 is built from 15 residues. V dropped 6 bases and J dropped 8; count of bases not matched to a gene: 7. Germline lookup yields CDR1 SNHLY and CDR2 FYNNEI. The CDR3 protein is CASSLGTSGRATQYF. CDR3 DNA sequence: TGTGCCAGCAGCCTAGGGACTAGCGGGAGAGCTACGCAGTATTTT.

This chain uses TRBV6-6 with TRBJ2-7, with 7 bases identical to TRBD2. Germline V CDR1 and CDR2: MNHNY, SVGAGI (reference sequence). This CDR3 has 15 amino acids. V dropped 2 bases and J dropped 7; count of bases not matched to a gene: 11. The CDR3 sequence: CASSYGSGGWNEQYF. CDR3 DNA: TGTGCCAGCAGTTACGGATCGGGAGGTTGGAATGAGCAGTACTTC.

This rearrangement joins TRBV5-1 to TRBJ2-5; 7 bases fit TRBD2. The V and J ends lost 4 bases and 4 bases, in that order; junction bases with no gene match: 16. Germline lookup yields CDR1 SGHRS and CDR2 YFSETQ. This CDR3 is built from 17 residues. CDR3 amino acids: CASSRYGTIPVGETQYF. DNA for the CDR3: TGCGCCAGCAGCCGGTACGGGACTATTCCCGTCGGAGAGACCCAGTACTTC.

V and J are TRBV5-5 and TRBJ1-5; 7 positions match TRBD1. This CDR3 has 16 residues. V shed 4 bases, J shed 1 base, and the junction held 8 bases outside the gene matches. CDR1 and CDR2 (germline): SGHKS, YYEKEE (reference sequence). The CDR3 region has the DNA TGTGCCAGCAGCCCCGAGGGACAGTTGAGCAATCAGCCCCAGCATTTT. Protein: CASSPEGQLSNQPQHF.

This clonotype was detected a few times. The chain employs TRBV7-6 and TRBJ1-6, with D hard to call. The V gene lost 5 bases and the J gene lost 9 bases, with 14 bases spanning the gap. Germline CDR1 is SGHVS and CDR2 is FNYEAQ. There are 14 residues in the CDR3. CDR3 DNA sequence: TGTGCCAGCAGCCCCTCGGGATTCAGTTCACCCCTCCACTTT. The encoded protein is CASSPSGFSSPLHF.

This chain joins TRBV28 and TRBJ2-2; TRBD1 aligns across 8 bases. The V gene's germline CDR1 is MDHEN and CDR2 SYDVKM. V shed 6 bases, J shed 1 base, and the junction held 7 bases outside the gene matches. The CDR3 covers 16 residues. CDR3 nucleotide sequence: TGTGCCAGCAGACGTTGGACAGGGATGAACACCGGGGAGCTGTTTTTT. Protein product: CASRRWTGMNTGELFF.

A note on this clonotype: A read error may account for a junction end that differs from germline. The CDR3 DNA reads as TGTGCCACCTCCCGTCGATGGGACAGCGACGAGCGGTACTTC. Protein: CATSRRWDSDERYF. The V call is TRBV19, the J call TRBJ2-7, with 7 nucleotides matching TRBD1. The CDR3 runs to 14 residues. Germline loops: CDR1 LNHDA, CDR2 SQIVND (reference sequence).

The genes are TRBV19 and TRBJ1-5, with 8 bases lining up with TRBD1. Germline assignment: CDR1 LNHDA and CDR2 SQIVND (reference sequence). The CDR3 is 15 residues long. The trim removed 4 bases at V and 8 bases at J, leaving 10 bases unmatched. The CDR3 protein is CASSTRTGSHEPQHF. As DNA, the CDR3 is TGTGCCAGTAGTACCCGGACAGGGTCCCATGAGCCCCAGCATTTT.

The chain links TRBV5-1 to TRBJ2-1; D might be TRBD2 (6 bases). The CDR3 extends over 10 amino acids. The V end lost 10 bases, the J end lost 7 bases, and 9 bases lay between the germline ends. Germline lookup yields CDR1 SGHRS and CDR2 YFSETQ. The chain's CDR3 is CAHGGNEQFF. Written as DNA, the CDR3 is TGCGCCCACGGGGGAAATGAGCAGTTCTTC.

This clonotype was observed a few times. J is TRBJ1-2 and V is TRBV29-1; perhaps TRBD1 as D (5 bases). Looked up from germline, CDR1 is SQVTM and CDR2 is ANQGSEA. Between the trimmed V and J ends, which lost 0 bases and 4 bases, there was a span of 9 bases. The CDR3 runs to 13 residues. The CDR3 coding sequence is TGCAGCGTTGAAGAGGGGGGATTCTATGGCTACACCTTC. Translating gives CSVEEGGFYGYTF.